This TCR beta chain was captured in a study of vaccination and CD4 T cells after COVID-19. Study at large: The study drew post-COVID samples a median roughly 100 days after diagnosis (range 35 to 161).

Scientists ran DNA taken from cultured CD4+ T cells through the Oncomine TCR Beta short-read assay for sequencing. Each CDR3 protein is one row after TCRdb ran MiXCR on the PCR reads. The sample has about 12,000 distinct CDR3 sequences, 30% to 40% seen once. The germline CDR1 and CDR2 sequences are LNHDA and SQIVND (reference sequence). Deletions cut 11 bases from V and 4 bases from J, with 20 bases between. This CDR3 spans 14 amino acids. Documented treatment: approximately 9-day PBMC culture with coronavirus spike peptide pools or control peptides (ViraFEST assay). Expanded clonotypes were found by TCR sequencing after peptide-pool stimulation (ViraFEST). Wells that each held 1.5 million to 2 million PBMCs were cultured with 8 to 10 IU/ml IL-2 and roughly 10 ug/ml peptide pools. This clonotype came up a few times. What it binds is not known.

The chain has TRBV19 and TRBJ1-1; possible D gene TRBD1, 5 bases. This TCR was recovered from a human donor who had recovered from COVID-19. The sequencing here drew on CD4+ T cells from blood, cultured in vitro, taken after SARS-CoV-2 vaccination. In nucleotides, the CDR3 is TGTGCCGCCAGACTCGACAGAGGTCGCACTGAAGCTTTCTTT. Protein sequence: CAARLDRGRTEAFF. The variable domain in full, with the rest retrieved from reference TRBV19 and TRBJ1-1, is DGGITQSPKYLFRKEGQNVTLSCEQNLNHDAMYWYRQDPGQGLRLIYYSQIVNDFQKGDIAEGYSVSREKKESFPLTVTSAQKNPTAFYLCAARLDRGRTEAFFGQGTRLTVV.